The clone carrying this T cell receptor (beta chain) showed up many times. The antigen remains undetermined. Trimming took 3 bases from V and 0 from J, leaving 22 bases between them. The CDR3 is 19 residues long. The germline V gene has CDR1 SNHLY and CDR2 FYNNEI. The data originate from a study of T cells in Graves' hyperthyroidism and ophthalmopathy. The study's findings and limits: Model predictions of ophthalmopathy came a median roughly 6.7 months before onset.

Authors of the study amplified TCR beta CDR3 regions from RNA transcripts. HTBI primers were used for first-round RT-PCR of the TCR CDR3. TCRdb used MiXCR to reprocess the multiplex PCR reads, holding one entry per CDR3 protein. Of roughly 290,000 distinct CDR3 sequences listed, roughly 15% are singletons. Lactation, pregnancy, other autoimmune disease or uncontrolled infection excluded patients. At first hyperthyroidism diagnosis, before any ophthalmopathy symptoms, the blood sample was collected. Fresh peripheral blood, approximately 10 ml, was the source of the PBMCs. The rearrangement links TRBV2 to TRBJ2-3, with D possibly matching TRBD2 (6 bases). The sequenced material came from blood. The TCR sequence derives from a woman under 40 with Graves' hyperthyroidism that later progressed to Graves' ophthalmopathy. The CDR3: CASSDDGSAGFSSTDTQYF. CDR3 DNA: TGTGCCAGCAGTGATGATGGGTCCGCGGGATTCTCAAGCACAGATACGCAGTATTTT.